Listed below are T cell receptor beta chains from one sample, sequenced in a study of vaccination and CD4 T cells after COVID-19. A single record per CDR3 protein comes from TCRdb applying MiXCR to the PCR reads. The sample comprises several thousand distinct CDR3 sequences, roughly 46% of which are singletons, and around 38% rests with the top ten. What these receptors recognize is not known. Sequences were obtained from CD4+ T cells from blood, cultured in vitro. These receptors were taken from a human donor who had recovered from COVID-19. The CDR3 runs from the conserved cysteine through the conserved F or W. The order of the fields is J gene, CDR3 length, D gene, V gene, clone size, CDR3 protein, CDR3 DNA. D genes are given only for firm matches. Size is omitted from some rows. Given values are once, few, many or a class for expanded clones.

TRBJ2-7,16,TRBD2,TRBV18,.,CASSPPSRGGTYEQYF,TGTGCCAGCTCACCACCTTCCCGCGGGGGGACGTACGAGCAGTACTTC
TRBJ2-7,14,.,TRBV6-1,.,CASRRQAFSYEQYF,TGTGCCAGCAGGAGACAGGCTTTCTCCTACGAGCAGTACTTC
TRBJ2-5,12,TRBD2,TRBV20-1,medium-sized,CSASGNQETQYF,TGCAGCGCCAGCGGGAACCAAGAGACCCAGTACTTC
TRBJ1-1,14,.,TRBV19,few,CATQSIQGGTEAFF,TGTGCCACCCAAAGTATACAGGGAGGGACTGAAGCTTTCTTT
TRBJ2-2,15,TRBD1,TRBV6-1,.,CASTRTGPYTGELFF,TGTGCCAGCACCAGGACAGGGCCGTATACCGGGGAGCTGTTTTTT
TRBJ2-7,13,.,TRBV12-5,.,CASGRDTNYEQYF,TGTGCTAGTGGTCGGGACACAAATTACGAGCAGTACTTC
TRBJ1-1,13,.,TRBV27,.,CASSQQGRTEAFF,TGTGCCAGCAGTCAACAGGGCCGCACTGAAGCTTTCTTT
TRBJ1-1,15,.,TRBV12-3/TRBV12-4,once,CASSLGPGENTEAFF,TGTGCCAGCAGTTTGGGCCCGGGGGAGAACACTGAAGCTTTCTTT
TRBJ2-5,15,TRBD2,TRBV19,.,CASRGLAGVQETQYF,TGTGCCAGCAGGGGACTAGCGGGAGTACAAGAGACCCAGTACTTC
TRBJ2-5,17,.,TRBV25-1,.,CASSDPTLRTSGETQYF,TGTGCCAGCAGTGACCCTACGCTGAGGACCTCGGGGGAGACCCAGTACTTC
TRBJ2-5,16,TRBD2,TRBV7-7,.,CASSLGSSGFQETQYF,TGTGCTAGCAGCTTAGGGTCTAGCGGGTTCCAAGAGACCCAGTACTTC
TRBJ2-6,17,.,TRBV7-9,.,CASSSPGGVSGANVLTF,TGTGCCAGCAGCTCACCCGGAGGAGTTTCTGGGGCCAACGTCCTGACTTTC
TRBJ2-3,13,TRBD1,TRBV2,.,CASSDRGTDTQYF,TGTGCCAGCAGCGACAGGGGCACAGATACGCAGTATTTT
TRBJ2-7,12,TRBD1,TRBV20-1,.,CSARPQGNEQYF,TGCAGTGCTAGACCACAGGGGAACGAGCAGTACTTC
TRBJ1-1,13,.,TRBV20-1,.,CSASPHVNTEAFF,TGCAGTGCTAGCCCCCACGTAAACACTGAAGCTTTCTTT
TRBJ2-1,15,TRBD1,TRBV7-2,.,CASSFRDREYVEQFF,TGTGCCAGCAGCTTCCGGGACAGGGAGTATGTAGAGCAGTTCTTC
TRBJ1-2,15,.,TRBV5-5,.,CASSLGLGGHYGYTF,TGTGCCAGCAGCCTCGGTCTGGGTGGGCACTATGGCTACACCTTC
TRBJ1-3,16,.,TRBV6-5,few,CASSYSPGTSGNTIYF,TGTGCCAGCAGTTACTCCCCAGGAACCTCTGGAAACACCATATATTTT
TRBJ2-2,17,.,TRBV7-2,.,CASSLHRVPEGTGELFF,TGTGCCAGCAGCTTACATCGTGTACCAGAGGGCACCGGGGAGCTGTTTTTT
TRBJ2-1,15,TRBD2,TRBV9,.,CASSVSSGTYNEQFF,TGTGCCAGCAGCGTGTCTAGCGGTACCTACAATGAGCAGTTCTTC
TRBJ2-7,15,TRBD2,TRBV12-3/TRBV12-4,.,CASRLGLAGAYEQYF,TGTGCCAGCAGACTGGGACTAGCGGGGGCCTACGAGCAGTACTTC
TRBJ1-6,15,.,TRBV18,few,CASSLDQVPNSPLHF,TGTGCCAGCTCACTGGACCAGGTTCCAAATTCACCCCTCCACTTT
TRBJ2-7,14,.,TRBV7-8,.,CASSLSAGYYEQYF,TGTGCCAGCAGCTTGTCAGCAGGCTACTACGAGCAGTACTTC
TRBJ2-6,14,.,TRBV6-2/TRBV6-3,few,CASSQRPGANVLTF,TGTGCCAGCAGTCAACGGCCTGGGGCCAACGTCCTGACTTTC
TRBJ2-5,13,.,TRBV7-8,.,CASRLVSEETQYF,TGTGCCAGTCGACTAGTCTCCGAAGAGACCCAGTACTTC
TRBJ2-3,17,TRBD2,TRBV24-1,.,CATSDPIGLVGADTQYF,TGTGCCACCAGTGACCCCATAGGACTAGTGGGGGCAGATACGCAGTATTTT
TRBJ2-3,16,.,TRBV7-9,few,CASSPGGPASTDTQYF,TGTGCCAGCAGCCCCGGAGGGCCAGCTAGCACAGATACGCAGTATTTT
TRBJ2-5,14,.,TRBV27,.,CASTSGAAGGTQYF,TGTGCCAGCACGTCCGGGGCCGCCGGGGGGACCCAGTACTTC
TRBJ2-7,14,.,TRBV9,.,CASSAGSWSYEQYF,TGTGCCAGCAGCGCCGGGAGTTGGTCCTACGAGCAGTACTTC
TRBJ2-7,14,TRBD2,TRBV20-1,few,CSARSGGSTDEQYF,TGCAGTGCTAGAAGTGGCGGGAGTACCGACGAGCAGTACTTC
TRBJ2-7,13,.,TRBV5-4,.,CASSLTGNYEQYF,TGTGCCAGCAGCCTCACGGGCAACTACGAGCAGTACTTC
TRBJ2-7,14,TRBD1,TRBV19,.,CASRDSTSSYEQYF,TGTGCCAGCAGGGACAGTACTAGCTCCTACGAGCAGTACTTC
TRBJ2-3,13,.,TRBV19,.,CASSSLGTDTQYF,TGTGCCAGTAGTTCCCTGGGCACAGATACGCAGTATTTT
TRBJ2-5,14,.,TRBV27,few,CASSDFGAEETQYF,TGTGCCAGCAGCGACTTTGGGGCAGAAGAGACCCAGTACTTC
TRBJ2-1,14,.,TRBV6-2/TRBV6-3,.,CASSLTSFYNEQFF,TGTGCCAGCAGCCTCACTAGCTTCTACAATGAGCAGTTCTTC
TRBJ2-1,15,.,TRBV19,.,CASSIKITWGNEQFF,TGTGCCAGTAGTATTAAGATTACATGGGGGAATGAGCAGTTCTTC
TRBJ2-2,17,.,TRBV6-5,few,CASSYSVGRGFTGELFF,TGTGCCAGCAGTTACTCGGTCGGCAGGGGTTTTACCGGGGAGCTGTTTTTT
TRBJ1-1,12,TRBD1,TRBV20-1,.,CSASQGDTEAFF,TGCAGTGCTAGTCAGGGGGACACTGAAGCTTTCTTT
TRBJ2-3,14,TRBD1,TRBV15,few,CATSKGGDVDTQYF,TGTGCCACCAGCAAAGGGGGCGATGTAGATACGCAGTATTTT
TRBJ1-5,13,.,TRBV6-2/TRBV6-3,.,CASTWHENQPQHF,TGTGCCAGCACGTGGCATGAAAATCAGCCCCAGCATTTT
TRBJ2-7,14,.,TRBV27,few,CASSLRVLSYEQYF,TGTGCCAGCAGTTTACGGGTTCTCTCCTACGAGCAGTACTTC